These 18 T cell receptor beta chains were sequenced from one sample in a study of T cell responses to AZD1222 COVID-19 vaccine (dated by TCRdb to 2020 to 2022). The time point label, read with the paper, signifies: about 28 days (+/-7) after the second vaccine dose. The treatment or condition label for this specimen denotes: meningococcal conjugate vaccine given as trial control. Libraries came from the immunoSEQ multiplex PCR assay. The source is immuneACCESS, and TCRdb retained only in-frame sequences with V and J called. Part of the clones is not carried over; for the studies checked, unresolved V genes explain less than half of this, and the remainder is unexplained. This sample gives about 40,000 clones in total; 88% of them show up just once. The ten largest clones capture approximately 26% of the sample. Specimen: peripheral blood, collected 28 days after the second dose of the MenACWY control vaccine. The receptors originated from an adult who received the MenACWY meningococcal vaccine as a control.

This chain joins TRBV2 and TRBJ2-1; 15 bases map to TRBD2. The ends lost 4 bases at V and 9 bases at J; junction bases unmatched: 4. This CDR3 has 15 amino acids. Germline loops: CDR1 SNHLY, CDR2 FYNNEI. As DNA, the CDR3 is TGTGCCAGCAGTGGGACTAGCGGGAGGGCAAGTGAGCAGTTCTTC. This codes for CASSGTSGRASEQFF.

This chain joins TRBV4-1 and TRBJ1-5; D gene ambiguous. CDR3 length: 15 amino acids. Germline V CDR1 and CDR2: MGHRA, YSYEKL. Trimming left V 3 bases short and J 0 bases short, with 9 bases between. The CDR3 coding sequence is TGCGCCAGCAGCCAGTTAGGGCGTAGCAATCAGCCCCAGCATTTT. Protein product: CASSQLGRSNQPQHF.

This clone appeared a single time. The V gene is TRBV27, the J gene TRBJ1-5; D call uncertain. V lost 8 bases, J lost 3 bases, and 11 bases lay in between. Germline CDR1 reads MNHEY; CDR2 reads SMNVEV (reference sequence). The CDR3 spans 13 residues. CDR3 coding DNA: TGTGCCAGCTGGAAGGGTAACAATCAGCCCCAGCATTTT. Its protein is CASWKGNNQPQHF.

V is TRBV5-5 and J is TRBJ2-6, with D possibly called TRBD1 or TRBD2 (5 bases each). This CDR3 spans 17 amino acids. The germline CDR1 and CDR2 sequences are SGHKS and YYEKEE (reference sequence). V lost 0 bases, J lost 2 bases, and 12 bases lay in between. The CDR3 DNA is TGTGCCAGCAGCTTGGGAACCGGGGCAGCTGGGGCCAACGTCCTGACTTTC. It is translated as CASSLGTGAAGANVLTF.

The rearrangement joins TRBV19 to TRBJ2-5, with 10 bases matching TRBD1. The CDR3 sequence is 15 residues long. With 7 bases clipped from V and 5 bases from J, the junction kept 10 bases outside the gene matches. Germline V lookup: CDR1 LNHDA, CDR2 SQIVND (reference sequence). The CDR3 loop is CASTTRWGQGETQYF. The CDR3 DNA sequence: TGTGCCAGTACCACAAGATGGGGACAGGGGGAGACCCAGTACTTC.

The rearrangement uses TRBV4-1 and TRBJ2-7; D call uncertain. The ends were cut back, 0 bases at V and 6 bases at J, with 15 bases in the middle. The CDR3 contains 15 residues. The germline CDR1 and CDR2 sequences are MGHRA and YSYEKL. The CDR3 spells CASSQEMYLTPEQYF. The CDR3 DNA reads as TGCGCCAGCAGCCAAGAAATGTATCTTACCCCCGAGCAGTACTTC.

The J gene is TRBJ2-6, the V gene TRBV5-1; 7 positions agree with TRBD1. The CDR3 has 18 residues. J gave up 0 bases and V 1 base, and 7 bases lay outside the gene matches. CDR1 is SGHRS and CDR2 is YFSETQ in the germline V gene. For the CDR3, the DNA is TGCGCCAGCAGCTTGACGGGACAGTCGGCCTCTGGGGCCAACGTCCTGACTTTC. This translates into CASSLTGQSASGANVLTF.

The chain joins TRBV27 to TRBJ1-2; a possible D gene is TRBD1 (6 bases). CDR3 length equals 17 residues. The V end lost 9 bases, the J end lost 1 base, and 24 bases lay between the germline ends. The V gene's germline CDR1 is MNHEY and CDR2 SMNVEV (reference sequence). The CDR3 DNA reads as TGTGCCAGTTCGATCAAACGGGGACAATCCCATAACTATGGCTACACCTTC. Translated, it gives CASSIKRGQSHNYGYTF.

The chain couples TRBV7-2 to TRBJ2-1, with TRBD1 matching 7 bases. This CDR3 contains 15 residues. From germline, CDR1 is SGHTA and CDR2 FQGNSA. V trimming: 3 bases; J trimming: 3 bases; junction bases outside the gene matches: 5. This chain's CDR3 is CASSFDRAGYNEQFF. CDR3 DNA: TGTGCCAGCAGCTTTGACAGGGCAGGCTACAATGAGCAGTTCTTC. Combining the CDR3 with reference TRBV7-2 and TRBJ2-1 gives the whole variable domain GAGVSQSPSNKVTEKGKDVELRCDPISGHTALYWYRQSLGQGLEFLIYFQGNSAPDKSGLPSDRFSAERTGGSVSTLTIQRTQQEDSAVYLCASSFDRAGYNEQFFGPGTRLTVL.

The V and J genes are TRBV30 and TRBJ1-4; D not resolved. The CDR3 runs to 14 residues. Trimming stripped 6 bases from V and 6 bases from J, with 17 bases between. Germline values: CDR1 GTSNPN, CDR2 SVGIG (reference sequence). DNA for the CDR3: TGTGCCTGTCCCTCACCCGGACGGTATGAAAAACTGTTTTTT. Translating it yields CACPSPGRYEKLFF. Drawing the rest from reference TRBV30 and TRBJ1-4, the complete variable domain is SQTIHQWPATLVQPVGSPLSLECTVEGTSNPNLYWYRQAAGRGLQLLFYSVGIGQISSEVPQNLSASRPQDRQFILSSKKLLLSDSGFYLCACPSPGRYEKLFFGSGTQLSVL.

The chain uses TRBV4-1 and TRBJ2-1; no clear D. Germline loops: CDR1 MGHRA, CDR2 YSYEKL. V lost 3 bases to trimming and J lost 8 bases, with 14 bases between them. This CDR3 has 14 amino acids. The CDR3 DNA sequence: TGCGCCAGCAGCCACGTTGGGGTAGTCTATGAGCAGTTCTTC. It encodes CASSHVGVVYEQFF.

This sequence joins TRBV29-1 and TRBJ2-7, with 9 bases matching TRBD2. The V segment lost 6 bases and the J segment 2 bases; nucleotides outside the gene matches: 8. The CDR3 is made up of 14 amino acids. CDR1 is SQVTM, CDR2 ANQGSEA, per germline. The chain's CDR3 is CSVSILAGAYEQYF. DNA for the CDR3: TGCAGCGTCTCCATTTTAGCGGGAGCCTACGAGCAGTACTTC.

The V and J genes are TRBV11-2 and TRBJ2-7; the match to TRBD1 covers 8 bases. Germline CDR1 and CDR2: SGHAT and FQNNGV. This CDR3 is 12 amino acids long. V dropped 5 bases and J dropped 9; count of bases not matched to a gene: 6. This CDR3 reads CASSPDRDRQYF. The CDR3 DNA reads TGTGCCAGCAGCCCGGACAGGGATCGGCAGTACTTC.

V and J are TRBV19 and TRBJ2-1; 10 bases agree with TRBD2. The CDR3 is 14 amino acids. Germline CDR1 LNHDA, CDR2 SQIVND (reference sequence). V was pared by 7 bases and J by 4 bases, with 4 bases of the junction left unmatched. CDR3: CASKGLAEYNEQFF. CDR3 sequence (DNA): TGTGCCAGTAAAGGACTAGCGGAATACAATGAGCAGTTCTTC. The whole variable domain, filled in from reference TRBV19 and TRBJ2-1, reads DGGITQSPKYLFRKEGQNVTLSCEQNLNHDAMYWYRQDPGQGLRLIYYSQIVNDFQKGDIAEGYSVSREKKESFPLTVTSAQKNPTAFYLCASKGLAEYNEQFFGPGTRLTVL.

The chain carries TRBV29-1 and TRBJ1-1; D unresolved. Trimming stripped 2 bases from V and 1 base from J, with 14 bases between. Germline V lookup: CDR1 SQVTM, CDR2 ANQGSEA. CDR3 length equals 15 residues. The CDR3 sequence: CSVERAPKGNTEAFF. The CDR3 DNA is TGCAGCGTTGAACGGGCCCCAAAGGGGAACACTGAAGCTTTCTTT.

This clone was detected only a few times. The chain couples TRBV12-2 to TRBJ2-1; the table's D gene call, TRBD2, was not cross checked with the DNA. TRBV12-2 has pseudogene status. This CDR3 has 16 residues. CDR3 residues: CASRGGGLAGVHEQFF. CDR3 bases: TGTGCAAGTCGCGGGGGGGGACTAGCGGGAGTCCATGAGCAGTTCTTC.

The chain recombines TRBV19 with TRBJ1-1; no firm D call. CDR1 LNHDA and CDR2 SQIVND come from the germline V gene (reference sequence). The CDR3 totals 12 residues. The germline V and J ends were trimmed by 3 bases and 2 bases, with 4 bases remaining between them. CDR3 residues: CASSMSNTEAFF. The CDR3 nucleotides read TGTGCCAGTAGTATGTCTAACACTGAAGCTTTCTTT.

The V call is TRBV2, the J call TRBJ2-2; D is unclear. The germline V and J ends were trimmed by 3 bases and 5 bases, with 13 bases remaining between them. The CDR3 loop spans 15 amino acids. CDR1 SNHLY and CDR2 FYNNEI come from the germline V gene. The CDR3 loop reads CASSDMSRWTGELFF. DNA for the CDR3: TGTGCCAGCAGTGACATGTCGAGGTGGACCGGGGAGCTGTTTTTT.